This TCR beta chain was identified during a study of cytomegalovirus exposure and HLA in healthy donors. V was trimmed by 0 bases and J by 2 bases, leaving 5 bases between them. This CDR3 is built from 13 residues. Per the germline V gene, CDR1 is SGHDT and CDR2 is YYEEEE. Study findings and constraints: Later on, a genetic analysis was performed. It linked a missense variant in DCLRE1C with V- and J-gene trimming of TCR beta. Donors belonging to an Asian-associated ancestry cluster reportedly showed fewer N-insertions in productive TCRs than the approximately 640-donor mean, according to what a later analysis found. Later analysis revealed greater clonal expansion in HLA-associated TCR beta chains than in equally common others.

Despite likely unrecorded immune exposures, the donors were nominally healthy at the time of sampling. The PCR made use of 60 Vbeta and 13 Jbeta primers. TCRdb's copy holds only in-frame clones and misses some; the assay was immunoSEQ multiplex PCR. This table holds about 130,000 clones, approximately 17% found once. Only a few counts were recorded for this clone. What it binds is not known. The same CDR3 arises from other DNA sequences in this sample as well. This rearrangement joins TRBV5-6 to TRBJ1-2, with no clear D. The sample taken for sequencing was PBMCs. The sequence derives from a female donor in good health and CMV-seropositive. CDR3 nucleotide sequence: TGTGCCAGCAGCTTGGGAACAAACTATGGCTACACCTTC. Its protein product is CASSLGTNYGYTF.